The source of this T cell receptor beta chain is a study of blood T cell repertoires in COVID-19. The study drew participants aged about 18 to 90 years from some 24 US areas. Cohorts were assigned according to the clinical history that participants reported. A COVID-19 case had been met by exposed participants during the 2 weeks before study entry. Using immunoSEQ multiplex PCR, the repertoire was profiled, and TCRdb retains in-frame clones only, with some absent. The table includes nearly 300,000 clones, around nine tenths detected once. V lost 3 bases, J lost 6 bases, and 9 bases stayed unmatched. Germline assignment: CDR1 MGHRA and CDR2 YSYEKL. There are 16 residues in the CDR3.

Input material: PBMCs or T cells enriched from blood (not recorded which). The chain employs TRBV4-1 and TRBJ1-5; 9 bases line up with TRBD1. This receptor was taken from a woman aged 45 to 65 who had been exposed to COVID-19. The DNA for the CDR3 is TGCGCCAGCAGCCAGAAACAGGGGGCAACCGTTCAGCCCCAGCATTTT. This gives the protein CASSQKQGATVQPQHF.